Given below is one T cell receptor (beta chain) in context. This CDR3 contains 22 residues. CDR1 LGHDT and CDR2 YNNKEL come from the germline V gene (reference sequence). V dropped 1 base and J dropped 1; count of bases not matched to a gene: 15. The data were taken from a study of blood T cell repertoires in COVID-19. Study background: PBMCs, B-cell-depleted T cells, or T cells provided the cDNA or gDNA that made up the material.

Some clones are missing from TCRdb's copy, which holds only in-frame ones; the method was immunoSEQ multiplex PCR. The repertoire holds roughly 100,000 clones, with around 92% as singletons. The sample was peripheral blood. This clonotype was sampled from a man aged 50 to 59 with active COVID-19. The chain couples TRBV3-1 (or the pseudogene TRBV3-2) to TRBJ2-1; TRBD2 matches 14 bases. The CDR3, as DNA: TGTGCCAGCAGCCAAGGGGGGGGACCGGGACTAGCGGGAGTTGGGTCCTACAATGAGCAGTTCTTC. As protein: CASSQGGGPGLAGVGSYNEQFF.